The T cell receptor beta chain described here comes from a study of T cells after yellow fever vaccination. Study-wide context: Those fractions that held only low numbers of cells were prepared using the SMART-Seq v4 Ultra Low Input RNA kit.

V shed 6 bases and J shed 4 bases, with 12 bases lying between them. CDR1 DFQATT and CDR2 SNEGSKA come from the germline V gene (reference sequence). The CDR3 is 13 residues long. From the 5' RACE reads, TCRdb called clonotypes with MiXCR, one entry per CDR3 protein. The sample includes some 160,000 distinct CDR3 sequences, around 7% of them seen just once. The table lists this clonotype with many counts. Sequenced here: CD4+ T cells sorted from PBMCs, sampled 5 to 6 days after the first yellow fever vaccination. The chain couples TRBV20-1 to TRBJ2-2; D remains unclear. This sequence originates from a man younger than 35 who received the YFV17D yellow fever vaccine. CDR3 sequence reads: CSARLALTGELFF. CDR3 coding DNA: TGCAGTGCCCGACTTGCGCTCACCGGGGAGCTGTTTTTT.